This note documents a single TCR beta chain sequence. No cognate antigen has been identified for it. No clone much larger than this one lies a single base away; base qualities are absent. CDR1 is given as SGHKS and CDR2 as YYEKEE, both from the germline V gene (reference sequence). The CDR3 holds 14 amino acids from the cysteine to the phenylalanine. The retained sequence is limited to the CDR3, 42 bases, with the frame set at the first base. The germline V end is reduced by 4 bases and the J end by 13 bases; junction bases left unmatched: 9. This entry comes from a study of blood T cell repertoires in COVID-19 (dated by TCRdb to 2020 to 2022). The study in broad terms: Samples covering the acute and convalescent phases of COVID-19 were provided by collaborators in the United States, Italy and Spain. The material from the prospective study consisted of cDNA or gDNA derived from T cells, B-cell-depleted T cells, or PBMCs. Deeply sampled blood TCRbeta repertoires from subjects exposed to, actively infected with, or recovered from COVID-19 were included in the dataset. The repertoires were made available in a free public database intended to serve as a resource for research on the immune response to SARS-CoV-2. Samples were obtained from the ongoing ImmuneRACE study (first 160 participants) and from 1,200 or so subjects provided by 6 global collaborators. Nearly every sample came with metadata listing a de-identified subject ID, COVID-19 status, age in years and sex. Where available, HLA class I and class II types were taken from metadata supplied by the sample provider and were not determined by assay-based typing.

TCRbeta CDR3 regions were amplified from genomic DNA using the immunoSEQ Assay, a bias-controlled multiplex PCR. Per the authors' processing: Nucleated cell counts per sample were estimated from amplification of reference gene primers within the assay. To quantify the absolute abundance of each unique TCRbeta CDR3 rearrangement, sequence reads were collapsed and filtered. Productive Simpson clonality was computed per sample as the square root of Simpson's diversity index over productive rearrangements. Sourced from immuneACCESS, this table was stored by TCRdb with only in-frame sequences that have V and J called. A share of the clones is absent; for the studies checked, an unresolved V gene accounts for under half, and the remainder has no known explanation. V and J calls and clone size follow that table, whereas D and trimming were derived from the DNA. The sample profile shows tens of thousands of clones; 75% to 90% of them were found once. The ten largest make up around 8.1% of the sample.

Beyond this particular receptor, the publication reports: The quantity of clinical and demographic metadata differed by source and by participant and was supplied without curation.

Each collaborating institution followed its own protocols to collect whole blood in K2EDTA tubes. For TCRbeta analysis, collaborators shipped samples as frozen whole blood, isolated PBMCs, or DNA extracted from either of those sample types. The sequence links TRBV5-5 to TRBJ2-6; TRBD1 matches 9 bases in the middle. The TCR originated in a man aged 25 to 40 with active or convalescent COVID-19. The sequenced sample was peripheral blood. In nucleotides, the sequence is TGTGCCAGCAGCCCAGGGGGGACAGGGAGGGTCCTGACTTTC. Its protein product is CASSPGGTGRVLTF.